The T cell receptor (beta chain) under discussion was sequenced for a study of CD8 T cells in ankylosing spondylitis. Study findings and constraints: According to the report, clones linked to the disease were significantly enriched in matched synovial fluid samples taken from ankylosing spondylitis patients.

Comments on this clonotype: The antigen is unknown.

Germline V gene sequence: CDR1 GTSNPN, CDR2 SVGIG (reference sequence). Trimming shortened V by 0 bases and J by 4 bases, and 13 bases separated the two germline ends. CDR3 size: 15 residues. One entry per CDR3 protein results from TCRdb running MiXCR on the 5' RACE reads. The sample lists nearly 350,000 distinct CDR3 sequences; 14% to 15% were seen once. The TCR was taken from a male donor with ankylosing spondylitis or in good health (not recorded which). V gene TRBV30 combines with J gene TRBJ1-3; D unresolved. The specimen sequenced was blood, either unsorted or a sorted T cell fraction (not recorded which). The CDR3 sequence is CAWSVRGGLGNTIYF. CDR3 DNA sequence: TGTGCCTGGAGTGTACGTGGCGGACTAGGAAACACCATATATTTT.